What follows are 32 T cell receptor beta chains derived from one specimen sequenced in a study of blood T cell repertoires in COVID-19. Data came from immunoSEQ multiplex PCR; TCRdb stores just in-frame clones and leaves some out. The sample includes some 150,000 clones, approximately 81% of them seen just once. The sequenced material came from peripheral blood. The receptor set was obtained from a human donor with acute or convalescent COVID-19. The donor label of this sample is uncertain.

V gene TRBV9 combines with J gene TRBJ2-2; TRBD2 is a possible D gene (5 bases). The length of the CDR3 is 15 residues. Germline assignment: CDR1 SGDLS and CDR2 YYNGEE. Trimming removed 0 bases at V and 7 bases at J, with 13 bases between. The DNA for the CDR3 is TGTGCCAGCAGCGTAGATCTCGACTATGGCGGGGAGCTGTTTTTT. Its translation is CASSVDLDYGGELFF.

V usage is TRBV18 and J usage is TRBJ2-7, with 14 positions matching TRBD2. Looked up from germline, CDR1 is KGHSH and CDR2 is LQKENI. The trim removed 2 bases at V and 5 bases at J, leaving 2 bases unmatched. The CDR3 extends over 15 amino acids. CDR3 sequence reads: CASSPGTSGSDEQYV. The CDR3 DNA sequence: TGTGCCAGCTCACCAGGGACTAGCGGGAGTGACGAGCAGTACGTC.

The chain uses TRBV6-5 and TRBJ2-7; 7 bases are shared with TRBD1. This CDR3 has 12 amino acids. CDR1 and CDR2 from the germline V gene are MNHEY and SVGAGI. Unmatched junction bases numbered 6, after V lost 7 bases and J lost 6 bases. The CDR3 nucleotides are TGTGCCAGCACGACAGGGAATGGCGAGCAGTACGTC. Translated, it gives CASTTGNGEQYV.

This clone is a singleton in its sample. The V call is TRBV9, the J call TRBJ1-4, with D maybe TRBD1 (5 bases). Trimming left V 2 bases short and J 3 bases short, with 8 bases between. This CDR3 has 14 residues. The germline CDR1 and CDR2 sequences are SGDLS and YYNGEE. The CDR3, as DNA: TGTGCCAGCAGCGTGGGGGGACCTAATGAAAAACTGTTTTTT. This codes for CASSVGGPNEKLFF.

The CDR3 loop is CAKSEAGDTQYF. For the CDR3, the DNA is TGTGCCAAAAGCGAGGCGGGAGATACGCAGTATTTT. The chain is built from TRBV10-3 and TRBJ2-3; a weak D match, TRBD2 (5 bases). Germline-derived CDR1 and CDR2 are ENHRY and SYGVKD. This CDR3 has 12 residues. V lost 10 bases to trimming and J lost 5 bases, with 13 bases between them.

The chain uses TRBV7-2 and TRBJ1-6; no clear D gene. CDR1 SGHTA and CDR2 FQGNSA come from the germline V gene. The CDR3 consists of 14 residues. V gave up 1 base and J gave up 10 bases, with 11 bases separating them. The CDR3 bases are TGTGCCAGCAGCTTAGGGGTGGTTAGCTCACCCCTCCACTTT. Its protein is CASSLGVVSSPLHF.

J is TRBJ1-6 and V is TRBV6-5; possibly TRBD1 for D (6 bases). The length of the CDR3 is 12 residues. Trimming shortened V by 8 bases and J by 8 bases, and 10 bases separated the two germline ends. Looked up from germline, CDR1 is MNHEY and CDR2 is SVGAGI. The CDR3 sequence: CASQHRDSPLHF. The CDR3 DNA sequence: TGTGCCAGCCAACACAGGGATTCACCCCTCCACTTT.

This clone was counted once. This chain uses TRBV30 with TRBJ1-1; TRBD1 agrees at 9 bases. Germline V gives CDR1 GTSNPN, CDR2 SVGIG (reference sequence). Unmatched junction bases numbered 0, after V lost 3 bases and J lost 4 bases. The CDR3 runs 12 residues. CDR3 protein: CAWRTGGTEAFF. The CDR3 coding sequence is TGTGCCTGGAGGACAGGGGGCACTGAAGCTTTCTTT.

The V call is TRBV7-3, the J call TRBJ2-2; D is unclear. V lost 6 bases and J lost 1, with 9 bases in between. This CDR3 is built from 14 residues. Per germline, CDR1 SGHTA and CDR2 FQGTGA. The CDR3 coding sequence is TGTGCCAGCAGGCTGCAGTGGAACACCGGGGAGCTGTTTTTT. Translating gives CASRLQWNTGELFF. The whole variable domain, filled in from reference TRBV7-3 and TRBJ2-2, reads GAGVSQTPSNKVTEKGKYVELRCDPISGHTALYWYRQSLGQGPEFLIYFQGTGAADDSGLPNDRFFAVRPEGSVSTLKIQRTERGDSAVYLCASRLQWNTGELFFGEGSRLTVL.

V gene TRBV2 combines with J gene TRBJ1-1; D is unresolved. Trimming removed 6 bases from V and 4 bases from J, with 9 bases in between. The CDR3 consists of 12 residues. The germline CDR1 and CDR2 sequences are SNHLY and FYNNEI. The CDR3 region has the DNA TGTGCCAGCAGCCAGACAATCACTGAAGCTTTCTTT. Encoded protein: CASSQTITEAFF.

The gene calls are TRBV29-1 and TRBJ2-5, with 9 bases fitting TRBD2. J was trimmed by 4 bases and V by 2 bases; bases with no gene match: 11. Per germline, CDR1 SQVTM and CDR2 ANQGSEA. The length of the CDR3 is 16 residues. The CDR3 nucleotides are TGCAGCGTTGAACCTGCGGGAGGGAGTGCCGTAGAGACCCAGTACTTC. Translation: CSVEPAGGSAVETQYF.

V is TRBV5-1 and J is TRBJ1-5; TRBD1 matches 9 bases. Germline lookup yields CDR1 SGHRS and CDR2 YFSETQ. V dropped 2 bases and J dropped 6; count of bases not matched to a gene: 6. The CDR3 is 15 residues long. The CDR3 DNA reads TGCGCCAGCAGCTTAACCACAGGGGGCGGTCAGCCCCAGCATTTT. Protein product: CASSLTTGGGQPQHF.

V is TRBV4-3 and J is TRBJ1-4; D is ambiguous. Germline V CDR1 and CDR2: LGHNA, YSLEER. This CDR3 is 14 amino acids long. Trimming stripped 6 bases from V and 4 bases from J, with 12 bases between. CDR3 sequence: CASSRGSNNEKLFF. The CDR3 bases are TGCGCCAGCAGTCGAGGTAGTAATAATGAAAAACTGTTTTTT.

The chain is built from TRBV10-3 and TRBJ2-7, with TRBD1 identical over 8 bases. The CDR3 covers 13 residues. Germline V lookup: CDR1 ENHRY, CDR2 SYGVKD. V was pared by 6 bases and J by 4 bases, with 5 bases of the junction left unmatched. The CDR3 is CAISKGQEYEQYV. The DNA of the CDR3 is TGTGCCATCAGCAAGGGACAGGAGTACGAGCAGTACGTC.

J is TRBJ2-3 and V is TRBV10-3; TRBD1 matches at 9 bases. The CDR3 length is 14 residues. Per germline, CDR1 ENHRY and CDR2 SYGVKD. The J segment lost 4 bases and the V segment lost 6 bases, leaving 5 bases of the junction unmatched. CDR3 sequence: CAIRDRGGSDTQYF. CDR3 DNA sequence: TGTGCCATCAGAGACAGGGGGGGATCAGATACGCAGTATTTT.

About this clone itself: A read error is likely, as this CDR3 ends without the conserved phenylalanine or tryptophan. It is unclear where the CDR3 begins or ends on the DNA, so no DNA is shown, and the CDR3 is as TCRdb lists it. The chain recombines TRBV30 with TRBJ1-1; the D call of TRBD1 is as the table states it, not checked on the DNA. The CDR3 sequence runs 11 residues, both termini included. Germline CDR1 reads GTSNPN; CDR2 reads SVGIG (reference sequence). This CDR3 is CAWSVKTGILV.

The rearrangement uses TRBV19 and TRBJ1-2; 7 bases match TRBD1. Germline CDR1 LNHDA, CDR2 SQIVND (reference sequence). The CDR3 runs 13 residues. J lost 5 bases, V lost 10 bases, and 10 bases had no gene match. This chain's CDR3 is CATSRGTVYGYTF. CDR3 nucleotides: TGTGCCACCTCTAGGGGGACAGTATATGGCTACACCTTC.

This sequence joins TRBV28 and TRBJ1-5; D gene ambiguous. The CDR3 has 14 amino acids. Trimming removed 2 bases from V and 4 bases from J, with 9 bases in between. CDR1 MDHEN and CDR2 SYDVKM come from the germline V gene. CDR3 amino acids: CASSLVSPNQPQHF. CDR3 nucleotide sequence: TGTGCCAGCAGTTTAGTCTCCCCTAATCAGCCCCAGCATTTT. The full variable domain, its missing parts supplied by reference TRBV28 and TRBJ1-5, is DVKVTQSSRYLVKRTGEKVFLECVQDMDHENMFWYRQDPGLGLRLIYFSYDVKMKEKGDIPEGYSVSREKKERFSLILESASTNQTSMYLCASSLVSPNQPQHFGDGTRLSIL.

The gene calls are TRBV11-3 and TRBJ2-3; D might be TRBD2 (5 bases). CDR1 and CDR2 (germline): SGHNT, YENEEA. The CDR3 totals 17 residues. Trimming removed 1 base from V and 2 bases from J, with 16 bases in between. The CDR3 region is CASSLGVAVGDTDTQYF. For the CDR3, the DNA is TGTGCCAGCAGCTTAGGGGTAGCTGTGGGAGACACAGATACGCAGTATTTT.

This chain joins TRBV9 and TRBJ2-5; possible D gene TRBD2, 6 bases. This CDR3 has 15 residues. Germline CDR1 reads SGDLS; CDR2 reads YYNGEE. The ends were cut back, 4 bases at V and 3 bases at J, with 16 bases in the middle. CDR3: CASSSGGAVKETQYF. CDR3 nucleotides: TGTGCCAGCAGCTCCGGCGGGGCTGTCAAAGAGACCCAGTACTTC.

The rearrangement links TRBV12-3 or TRBV12-4 to TRBJ1-2; D might be TRBD1 (6 bases). Trimming took off 4 bases at V and 2 bases at J, with 8 bases between the two ends. The CDR3 is 13 amino acids. The CDR3 bases are TGTGCCAGCAGTTCCGGACAGAACTATGGCTACACCTTC. Translating it yields CASSSGQNYGYTF.

The J gene is TRBJ1-1, the V gene TRBV5-1; weak D call: TRBD1 (6 bases). In germline, CDR1 is SGHRS, CDR2 YFSETQ. This CDR3 is built from 14 residues. Deletions cut 4 bases from V and 5 bases from J, with 15 bases between. The CDR3 region is CASSDKTGRTEAFF. DNA for the CDR3: TGCGCCAGCAGCGACAAGACAGGTCGAACTGAAGCTTTCTTT.

The chain uses TRBV6-5 and TRBJ1-2; D may be TRBD1 (6 bases). The V end was cut by 6 bases, the J end by 2 bases, with 10 bases between. Germline loops: CDR1 MNHEY, CDR2 SVGAGI. The CDR3 length is 13 residues. Here the CDR3 DNA reads TGTGCCAGCAGCCGTGGACAGAACTATGGCTACACCTTC. It codes for CASSRGQNYGYTF.

A remark on this clone: Other DNA sequences in the sample encode the same CDR3. The chain combines TRBV5-1 with TRBJ2-2, with 14 bases identical to TRBD2. This CDR3 contains 15 residues. V shed 5 bases, J shed 5 bases, and the junction held 2 bases outside the gene matches. The germline V gene encodes CDR1 SGHRS and CDR2 YFSETQ. In DNA form, the CDR3 reads TGCGCCAGCAGGGGGACTAGCGGGAGTACCGGGGAGCTGTTTTTT. Protein product: CASRGTSGSTGELFF.

This chain connects TRBV4-1 to TRBJ2-7, with a weak D call TRBD2 (5 bases). The germline V and J ends were trimmed by 0 bases and 4 bases, with 13 bases remaining between them. This CDR3 has 15 amino acids. Germline CDR1 MGHRA, CDR2 YSYEKL. The DNA of the CDR3 is TGCGCCAGCAGCCAAGATCTGGGAGTCTTTTACGAGCAGTACTTC. It translates to CASSQDLGVFYEQYF.

This clone has just one count. The V gene is TRBV6-6, the J gene TRBJ1-1; 9 nucleotides agree with TRBD1. There are 16 residues in the CDR3. V dropped 2 bases and J dropped 1; count of bases not matched to a gene: 5. The V gene's germline CDR1 is MNHNY and CDR2 SVGAGI (reference sequence). The CDR3 DNA reads as TGTGCCAGCAGTTACCCTGGACAGGGGCGGAACACTGAAGCTTTCTTT. Protein product: CASSYPGQGRNTEAFF.

This clone was seen just once. The chain links TRBV19 to TRBJ2-5; a possible D gene is TRBD1 (6 bases). Per germline, CDR1 LNHDA and CDR2 SQIVND (reference sequence). This CDR3 region has 13 residues. Trimming took off 5 bases at V and 5 bases at J, with 12 bases between the two ends. The CDR3 loop reads CASSYRDVETQYF. Written as DNA, the CDR3 is TGTGCCAGTAGTTACAGGGACGTGGAGACCCAGTACTTC.

The chain joins TRBV11-3 to TRBJ2-3; possible D gene TRBD1, 5 bases. The V gene's germline CDR1 is SGHNT and CDR2 YENEEA. CDR3 size: 13 residues. The V end lost 5 bases, the J end lost 5 bases, and 11 bases lay between the germline ends. This CDR3 reads CASSQSREDTQYF. The CDR3 nucleotides are TGTGCCAGCAGCCAATCCAGGGAAGATACGCAGTATTTT.

The chain recombines TRBV9 with TRBJ2-1; no clear D gene. Between the trimmed V and J ends, which lost 0 bases and 9 bases, there was a span of 16 bases. The CDR3 covers 15 residues. Germline V CDR1 and CDR2: SGDLS, YYNGEE. In DNA form, the CDR3 reads TGTGCCAGCAGCGTAGTAGGTCAGGCATTGCGTGAGCAGTTCTTC. It specifies CASSVVGQALREQFF.

This rearrangement joins TRBV19 to TRBJ1-2; 7 nucleotides match TRBD1. This CDR3 contains 15 residues. CDR1 and CDR2 from the germline V gene are LNHDA and SQIVND (reference sequence). J lost 2 bases, V lost 3 bases, and 6 bases had no gene match. As DNA, the CDR3 is TGTGCCAGTAGTATCGGGACAGCTCCCAACTATGGCTACACCTTC. Amino acid sequence: CASSIGTAPNYGYTF.

The rearrangement uses TRBV19 and TRBJ2-1; no clear D. CDR3 size: 10 residues. V lost 6 bases and J 6 bases, leaving 3 bases between the germline ends. Germline V gives CDR1 LNHDA, CDR2 SQIVND (reference sequence). CDR3 sequence (DNA): TGTGCCAGTAGCTCCAATGAGCAGTTCTTC. It yields the protein CASSSNEQFF.

The chain employs TRBV6-5 and TRBJ1-4; perhaps TRBD1 as D (5 bases). Germline lookup yields CDR1 MNHEY and CDR2 SVGAGI. There are 16 residues in the CDR3. V shed 2 bases and J shed 0 bases, with 10 bases lying between them. In DNA form, the CDR3 reads TGTGCCAGCAGTTACCAGAAGGGGTCAACTAATGAAAAACTGTTTTTT. It codes for CASSYQKGSTNEKLFF.